The present TCR beta chain was sequenced within a study of blood T cell repertoires in COVID-19. Libraries were prepared by immunoSEQ multiplex PCR; TCRdb keeps only in-frame clonotypes and omits some of them. The data hold 390,000 or so clones, with about 87% observed a single time. Trimming took 0 bases from V and 10 from J, leaving 11 bases between them. The CDR3 loop spans 14 amino acids. CDR1 is SGHRS and CDR2 is YFSETQ in the germline V gene. This clonotype originated in a woman aged 45 to 65 who had recovered from COVID-19. Specimen: PBMCs or T cells enriched from blood (not recorded which). The V call is TRBV5-1, the J call TRBJ1-6, with a tentative D call TRBD1 (5 bases). The CDR3 here is CASSLEAGRSPLHF. CDR3 coding DNA: TGCGCCAGCAGCTTGGAGGCAGGGCGATCACCCCTCCACTTT.